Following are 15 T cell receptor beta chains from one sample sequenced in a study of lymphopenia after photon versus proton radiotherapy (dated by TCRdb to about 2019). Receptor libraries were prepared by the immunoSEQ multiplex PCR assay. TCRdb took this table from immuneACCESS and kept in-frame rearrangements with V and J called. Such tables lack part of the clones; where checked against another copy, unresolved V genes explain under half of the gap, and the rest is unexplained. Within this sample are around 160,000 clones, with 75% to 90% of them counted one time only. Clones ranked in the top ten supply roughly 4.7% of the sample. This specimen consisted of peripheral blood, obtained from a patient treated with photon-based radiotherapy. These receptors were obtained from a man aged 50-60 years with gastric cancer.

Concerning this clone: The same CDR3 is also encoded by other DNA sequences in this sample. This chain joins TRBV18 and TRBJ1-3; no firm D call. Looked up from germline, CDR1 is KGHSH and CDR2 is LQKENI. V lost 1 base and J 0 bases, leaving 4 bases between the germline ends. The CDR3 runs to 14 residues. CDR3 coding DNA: TGTGCCAGCTCACCACAGAACTCTGGAAACACCATATATTTT. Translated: CASSPQNSGNTIYF.

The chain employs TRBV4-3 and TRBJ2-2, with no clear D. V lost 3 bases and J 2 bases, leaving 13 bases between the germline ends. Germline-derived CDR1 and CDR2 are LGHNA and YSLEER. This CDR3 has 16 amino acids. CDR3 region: CASSQEGYENTGELFF. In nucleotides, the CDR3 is TGCGCCAGCAGCCAGGAAGGTTACGAAAACACCGGGGAGCTGTTTTTT.

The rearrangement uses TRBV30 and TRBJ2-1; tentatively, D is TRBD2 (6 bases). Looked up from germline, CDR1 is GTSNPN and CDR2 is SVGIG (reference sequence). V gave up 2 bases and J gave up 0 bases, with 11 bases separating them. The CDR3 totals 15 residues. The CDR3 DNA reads TGTGCCTGGAGTCGGAGGGCCCCCTCCTACAATGAGCAGTTCTTC. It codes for CAWSRRAPSYNEQFF.

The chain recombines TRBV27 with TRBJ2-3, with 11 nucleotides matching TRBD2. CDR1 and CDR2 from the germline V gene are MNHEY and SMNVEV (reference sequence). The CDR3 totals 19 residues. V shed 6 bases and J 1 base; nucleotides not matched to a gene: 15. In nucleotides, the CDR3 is TGTGCCAGCAGCCGGGCAGCCCTAGCGGGAGGTCCCCGCACAGATACGCAGTATTTT. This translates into CASSRAALAGGPRTDTQYF.

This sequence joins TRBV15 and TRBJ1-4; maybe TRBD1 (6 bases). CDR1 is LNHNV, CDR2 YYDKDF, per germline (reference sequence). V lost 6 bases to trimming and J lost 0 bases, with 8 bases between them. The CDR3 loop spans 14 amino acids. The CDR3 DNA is TGTGCCACCAGTGACAGGACAACTAATGAAAAACTGTTTTTT. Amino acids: CATSDRTTNEKLFF.

Here the CDR3 reads CASSRQSPGLAGGEQFF. As DNA, the CDR3 is TGTGCCAGCAGTAGACAGTCGCCGGGACTAGCAGGGGGGGAGCAGTTCTTC. V is TRBV5-8 and J is TRBJ2-1, with 9 bases matching TRBD2. V lost 5 bases to trimming and J lost 10 bases; unmatched junction nucleotides: 19. Germline CDR1 SGHTS, CDR2 YDEGEE. This CDR3 comprises 17 residues.

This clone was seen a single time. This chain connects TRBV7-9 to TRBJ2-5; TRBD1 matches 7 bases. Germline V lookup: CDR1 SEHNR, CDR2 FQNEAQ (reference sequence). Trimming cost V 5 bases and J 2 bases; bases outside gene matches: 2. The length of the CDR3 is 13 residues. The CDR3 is CASSPTGQETQYF. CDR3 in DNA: TGTGCCAGCAGCCCGACAGGGCAAGAGACCCAGTACTTC.

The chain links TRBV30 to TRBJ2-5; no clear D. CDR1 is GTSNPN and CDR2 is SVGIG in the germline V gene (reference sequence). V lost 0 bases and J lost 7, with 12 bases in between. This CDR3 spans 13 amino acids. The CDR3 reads CAWSVPRSRTQYF. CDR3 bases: TGTGCCTGGAGTGTACCGCGGTCCCGGACCCAGTACTTC.

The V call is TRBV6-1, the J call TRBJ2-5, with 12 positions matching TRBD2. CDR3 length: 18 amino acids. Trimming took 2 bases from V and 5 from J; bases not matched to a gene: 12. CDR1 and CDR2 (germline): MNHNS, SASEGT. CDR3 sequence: CASSEFTSGRRGRETQYF. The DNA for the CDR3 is TGTGCCAGCAGTGAATTCACTAGCGGGAGGAGGGGGAGGGAGACCCAGTACTTC.

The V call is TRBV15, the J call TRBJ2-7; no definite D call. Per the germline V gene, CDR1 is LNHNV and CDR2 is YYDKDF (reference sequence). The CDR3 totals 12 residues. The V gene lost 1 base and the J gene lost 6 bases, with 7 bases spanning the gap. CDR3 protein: CATSRVDGEQYF. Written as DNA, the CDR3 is TGTGCCACCAGCAGAGTTGATGGCGAGCAGTACTTC.

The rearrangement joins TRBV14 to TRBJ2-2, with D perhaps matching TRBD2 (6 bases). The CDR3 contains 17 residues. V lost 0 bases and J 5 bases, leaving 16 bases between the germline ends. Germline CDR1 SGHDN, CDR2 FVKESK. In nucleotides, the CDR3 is TGTGCCAGCAGCCAAGATCGCACGGGAGCAGTAACCGGGGAGCTGTTTTTT. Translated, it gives CASSQDRTGAVTGELFF.

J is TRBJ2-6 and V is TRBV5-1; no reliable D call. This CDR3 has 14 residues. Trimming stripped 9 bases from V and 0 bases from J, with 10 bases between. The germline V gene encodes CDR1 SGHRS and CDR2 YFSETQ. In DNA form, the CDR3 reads TGCGCCACGAAGGAAAACTCTGGGGCCAACGTCCTGACTTTC. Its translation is CATKENSGANVLTF.

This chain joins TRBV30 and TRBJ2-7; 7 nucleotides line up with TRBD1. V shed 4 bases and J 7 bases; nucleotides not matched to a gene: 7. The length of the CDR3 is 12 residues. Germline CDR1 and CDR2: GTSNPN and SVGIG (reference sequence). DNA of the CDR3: TGTGCCTGGACCCTAACAGGGGTAGAGCAGTACTTC. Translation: CAWTLTGVEQYF.

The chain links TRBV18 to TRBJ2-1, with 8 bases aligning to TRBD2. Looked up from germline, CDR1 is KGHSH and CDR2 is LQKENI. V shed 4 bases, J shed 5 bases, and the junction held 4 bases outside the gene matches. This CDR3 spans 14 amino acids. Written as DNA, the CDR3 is TGTGCCAGCTCACGTGGCGGGGGGAACAATGAGCAGTTCTTC. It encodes CASSRGGGNNEQFF.

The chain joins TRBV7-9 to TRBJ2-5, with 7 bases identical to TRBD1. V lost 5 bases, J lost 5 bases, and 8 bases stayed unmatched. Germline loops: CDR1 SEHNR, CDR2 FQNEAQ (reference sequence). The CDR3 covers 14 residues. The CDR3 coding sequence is TGTGCCAGCAGCACTAACAGGGGTGGCGAGACCCAGTACTTC. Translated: CASSTNRGGETQYF.